The rows below give T cell receptor beta chains drawn from one sample of a study of blood T cell repertoires in COVID-19. The data were produced by immunoSEQ multiplex PCR, yet TCRdb's version contains in-frame clones alone and is incomplete. The table records around 100,000 clones, 85% of them present only once. Input material: peripheral blood. The receptor set was obtained from a woman between 65 and 79 years old with active or convalescent COVID-19. The CDR3 runs from the conserved cysteine through the conserved F or W. D genes are given only for firm matches. Some rows mark clone size as missing; the rest say once, few, many or name a class of expanded clone.

TRBV28	.	.	TRBJ1-3	TGTGCCAGCAGCCATAACAGGGATAGAAACACCATATATTTT	CASSHNRDRNTIYF
TRBV5-6	.	TRBD1	TRBJ2-1	TGTGCCAGCAGCTGGGGGCGACAGGGCTCCTACAATGAGCAGTTCTTC	CASSWGRQGSYNEQFF
TRBV24-1	.	.	TRBJ2-2	TGTGCCACCAGTGAGCAACCAGGGAACACCGGGGAGCTGTTTTTT	CATSEQPGNTGELFF
TRBV19	.	TRBD2	TRBJ2-1	TGTGCCAGTAGCAGACCCCCCGGACTAGCGGGGGGGAATGAGCAGTTCTTC	CASSRPPGLAGGNEQFF
TRBV15	.	.	TRBJ2-1	TGTGCCACCAGCAGAGACGAGCATTACAATGAGCAGTTCTTC	CATSRDEHYNEQFF
TRBV14	.	.	TRBJ2-1	TGTGCCAGCAGCAAGCGCGGGTACAATGAGCAGTTCTTC	CASSKRGYNEQFF
TRBV24-1	.	TRBD2	TRBJ2-5	TGTGCCACCAGTGAGCGAGCGGGGGGGCAAGAGACCCAGTACTTC	CATSERAGGQETQYF
TRBV7-8	.	TRBD2	TRBJ2-1	TGTGCCAGCAGCTTATTGCTAGCGGGATTAGACAATGAGCAGTTCTTC	CASSLLLAGLDNEQFF
TRBV28	.	.	TRBJ1-3	TGTGCCAGCTATTTGACAGATGGAAACACCATATATTTT	CASYLTDGNTIYF
TRBV6-1	.	TRBD2	TRBJ2-7	TGTGCCAGCAGTGCATCCTCCGGGACTAGCGGGGGTCCACCCTACGAGCAGTACTTC	CASSASSGTSGGPPYEQYF
TRBV7-2	once	.	TRBJ2-4	TGTGCCAGCAGCAAAAGCCGGACTCCGGCGGACATTCAGTACTTC	CASSKSRTPADIQYF
TRBV30	.	.	TRBJ2-7	TGTGCCTGGAGTGTACGGGTCCACGAGCAGTACTTC	CAWSVRVHEQYF
TRBV18	.	TRBD1	TRBJ1-5	TGTGCCAGCTCAAACGGGACAGTAAATCAGCCCCAGCATTTT	CASSNGTVNQPQHF
TRBV5-4	.	.	TRBJ1-2	TGTGCCAGCAGCTTGGATACAGGGTATGGCTACACCTTC	CASSLDTGYGYTF
TRBV2	once	TRBD1	TRBJ1-6	TGTGCCAGCACCCCCGCCGGGACAGGGAGGTCTTCACCCCTCCACTTT	CASTPAGTGRSSPLHF
TRBV5-4	.	TRBD2	TRBJ2-7	TGTGCCAGCAGCTTGATCGGGGGGGCCAGGGAGCAGTACTTC	CASSLIGGAREQYF
TRBV4-3	.	.	TRBJ2-5	TGCGCCAGCAGCCAAGATTTAGAGCGCCAAGAGACCCAGTACTTC	CASSQDLERQETQYF
TRBV2	.	.	TRBJ2-7	TGTGCCAGCACGAGCGGCGTCTACGAGCAGTACTTC	CASTSGVYEQYF
TRBV19	.	TRBD1	TRBJ2-1	TGTGCCAGTAGTGACAGGGGGCTTCCCTACAATGAGCAGTTCTTC	CASSDRGLPYNEQFF
TRBV28	.	TRBD2	TRBJ2-3	TGTGCCAGCAGTTTAATACTAGCGGGAGCAGATACGCAGTATTTT	CASSLILAGADTQYF